Listed below are T cell receptor beta chains from one sample, sequenced in a study of T cell responses to AZD1222 COVID-19 vaccine. The repertoire was sequenced with immunoSEQ multiplex PCR; TCRdb's copy has only in-frame clones and lacks some. The table has about 130,000 clones, just under 95% seen once. The sequencing here drew on peripheral blood, taken on day 0 of AZD1222 vaccination. The receptors were sampled from an adult in good health. Both conserved end residues are part of each CDR3. A D gene is named only where the DNA matches it firmly. Clone sizes are given selectively: once, few, many, or a class where the clone is expanded.

size	V	D	J	CDR3	DNA
-	TRBV9	-	TRBJ2-5	CASSVGGSWRQETQYF	TGTGCCAGCAGCGTAGGTGGTAGTTGGCGACAAGAGACCCAGTACTTC
-	TRBV11-3	TRBD2	TRBJ2-1	CASSSGLAGGRNEQFF	TGTGCCAGCAGCTCGGGACTAGCGGGAGGGCGGAATGAGCAGTTCTTC
-	TRBV27	TRBD1	TRBJ1-1	CASSPDRGHTEAFF	TGTGCCAGCAGTCCGGACAGGGGTCACACTGAAGCTTTCTTT
-	TRBV12-3/TRBV12-4	-	TRBJ1-5	CATANRRDQPQHF	TGTGCCACCGCTAACAGGCGAGATCAGCCCCAGCATTTT
-	TRBV7-6	TRBD1	TRBJ1-4	CASSLDRRNEKLFF	TGTGCCAGCAGCTTGGACAGGAGGAATGAAAAACTGTTTTTT
-	TRBV6-1	TRBD2	TRBJ2-2	CASSGSPGLAGGNTGELFF	TGTGCCAGCAGTGGAAGCCCGGGACTAGCGGGAGGAAACACCGGGGAGCTGTTTTTT
-	TRBV27	-	TRBJ1-2	CASSPLGRGDYGYTF	TGTGCCAGCAGTCCCTTAGGCCGGGGGGACTATGGCTACACCTTC
-	TRBV7-9	TRBD1	TRBJ2-1	CASSPRQGIYNEQFF	TGTGCCAGCAGCCCCCGACAGGGGATATACAATGAGCAGTTCTTC
-	TRBV20-1	-	TRBJ2-7	CSAPSYYEQYF	TGCAGTGCTCCTTCCTACTACGAGCAGTACTTC
-	TRBV5-1	-	TRBJ1-4	CASSLVTGTNEKLFF	TGCGCCAGCAGCTTGGTCACAGGGACCAATGAAAAACTGTTTTTT
-	TRBV7-2	TRBD2	TRBJ2-1	CASSWRPTSGMKNEQFF	TGTGCCAGCAGCTGGCGACCTACTAGCGGGATGAAGAATGAGCAGTTCTTC
-	TRBV5-1	TRBD2	TRBJ2-1	CASSLPGGPRNEQFF	TGCGCCAGCAGCTTGCCGGGAGGGCCACGCAATGAGCAGTTCTTC
-	TRBV19	TRBD1	TRBJ1-3	CASHPVNGQGASGNTIYF	TGTGCCAGCCACCCGGTTAATGGACAGGGAGCTTCTGGAAACACCATATATTTT
-	TRBV12-3/TRBV12-4	TRBD1	TRBJ1-2	CASRGTETYGYTF	TGTGCCAGCAGGGGGACAGAGACCTATGGCTACACCTTC
-	TRBV4-1	TRBD1	TRBJ1-1	CASSQAPRDSSGAEAFF	TGCGCCAGCAGCCAAGCCCCCCGGGACAGCTCTGGGGCTGAAGCTTTCTTT
-	TRBV3-1/TRBV3-2	-	TRBJ1-2	CASSRPSNYRDNYGYTF	TGTGCCAGCAGCCGGCCATCCAACTACAGGGATAACTATGGCTACACCTTC
once	TRBV18	-	TRBJ1-2	CASSPVGGSDYGYTF	TGTGCCAGCTCACCAGTTGGGGGAAGTGACTATGGCTACACCTTC
-	TRBV9	TRBD2	TRBJ2-5	CASSTAGVLETQYF	TGTGCCAGCAGCACAGCGGGAGTCTTAGAGACCCAGTACTTC
-	TRBV13	-	TRBJ2-1	CASSLGPGLGARSNNEQFF	TGTGCCAGCAGCTTAGGCCCGGGACTGGGGGCGAGGTCCAACAATGAGCAGTTCTTC
-	TRBV28	-	TRBJ1-2	CASNSGAGYTF	TGTGCCAGCAACTCGGGGGCCGGCTACACCTTC
-	TRBV18	-	TRBJ1-3	CASSIDSSGNTIYF	TGTGCCAGCTCCATAGATTCCTCTGGAAACACCATATATTTT
-	TRBV5-1	TRBD2	TRBJ2-2	CASRLTSGRASTGELFF	TGCGCCAGCAGACTAACTAGCGGGAGGGCGAGCACCGGGGAGCTGTTTTTT
-	TRBV2	-	TRBJ2-6	CASRGFGANVLTF	TGTGCCAGCAGGGGGTTTGGGGCCAACGTCCTGACTTTC
-	TRBV7-7	TRBD2	TRBJ2-1	CASSPLASGRPYNEQFF	TGTGCCAGCAGCCCCCTCGCTAGCGGGAGGCCCTACAATGAGCAGTTCTTC
-	TRBV3-1/TRBV3-2	-	TRBJ1-1	CASSQSDTEAFF	TGTGCCAGCAGCCAATCGGACACTGAAGCTTTCTTT
-	TRBV7-2	-	TRBJ1-5	CASSLGFGSNQPQHF	TGTGCCAGCAGCTTAGGGTTTGGTAGCAATCAGCCCCAGCATTTT
-	TRBV19	TRBD1	TRBJ2-7	CASSLGQGIYEQYF	TGTGCCAGTAGTCTTGGACAGGGGATCTACGAGCAGTACTTC
once	TRBV12-3/TRBV12-4	-	TRBJ2-5	CASSSPSQETQYF	TGTGCCAGCAGTTCCCCGTCACAAGAGACCCAGTACTTC
-	TRBV19	-	TRBJ2-5	CASNPLGRGETQYF	TGTGCCAGTAACCCCCTTGGACGCGGGGAGACCCAGTACTTC
-	TRBV15	-	TRBJ1-2	CATSSGVFGYTF	TGTGCCACCAGCTCAGGGGTCTTCGGCTACACCTTC
-	TRBV10-3	-	TRBJ1-1	CATDGGVDTEAFF	TGTGCCACGGATGGCGGAGTAGACACTGAAGCTTTCTTT
-	TRBV15	TRBD2	TRBJ2-6	CATSVSWRETGANVLTF	TGTGCCACCTCCGTCTCCTGGCGGGAGACTGGGGCCAACGTCCTGACTTTC
-	TRBV2	-	TRBJ1-1	CASKDGNTEAFF	TGTGCCAGCAAGGACGGGAACACTGAAGCTTTCTTT
-	TRBV3-1/TRBV3-2	TRBD2	TRBJ2-1	CASSSGTSGRALEQFF	TGTGCCAGCAGCTCCGGGACTAGCGGGAGGGCCTTAGAGCAGTTCTTC
-	TRBV19	TRBD2	TRBJ2-1	CASSTRGLATSSYNEQFF	TGTGCCAGTAGTACCCGGGGACTAGCGACCAGCTCCTACAATGAGCAGTTCTTC
-	TRBV7-2	-	TRBJ1-6	CASSLANYNSPLHF	TGTGCCAGCAGCTTAGCAAACTATAATTCACCCCTCCACTTT
-	TRBV6-2/TRBV6-3	TRBD1	TRBJ2-1	CASSYSAFGQGTRETDNEQFF	TGTGCCAGCAGTTACTCGGCTTTTGGACAGGGGACGCGGGAGACGGACAATGAGCAGTTCTTC
-	TRBV5-1	TRBD2	TRBJ2-1	CASSPLAGNDNEQFF	TGCGCCAGCAGCCCACTAGCGGGAAACGACAATGAGCAGTTCTTC
-	TRBV19	-	TRBJ1-4	CASSLENEKLFF	TGTGCCAGTTCTCTAGAAAATGAAAAACTGTTTTTT
once	TRBV7-3	-	TRBJ2-2	CASSFDSTGELFF	TGTGCCAGCAGCTTTGACTCCACCGGGGAGCTGTTTTTT
-	TRBV12-3/TRBV12-4	-	TRBJ1-5	CASSRSGNQPQHF	TGTGCCAGCAGTCGTTCCGGGAATCAGCCCCAGCATTTT
-	TRBV11-3	TRBD1	TRBJ2-1	CASSFGQGDEQFF	TGTGCCAGCAGCTTCGGACAGGGCGATGAGCAGTTCTTC
-	TRBV5-1	-	TRBJ2-7	CASSPGYEQYF	TGCGCCAGCAGTCCAGGTTACGAGCAGTACTTC
-	TRBV4-1	-	TRBJ2-1	CASSQAWSIAYNEQFF	TGCGCCAGCAGCCAAGCGTGGAGTATAGCCTACAATGAGCAGTTCTTC
-	TRBV11-3	-	TRBJ2-7	CASSPNFGRDYEQYF	TGTGCCAGCAGCCCAAACTTCGGAAGGGACTACGAGCAGTACTTC
-	TRBV27	-	TRBJ2-7	CASSPGPESVVGEQYF	TGTGCCAGCAGCCCGGGTCCGGAGTCCGTCGTGGGGGAGCAGTACTTC
-	TRBV2	-	TRBJ1-5	CASSETGRNQPQHF	TGTGCCAGCAGTGAAACGGGCCGCAATCAGCCCCAGCATTTT
once	TRBV5-6	-	TRBJ2-4	CASSLGGLLAKNIQYF	TGTGCCAGCAGCTTGGGAGGGCTACTAGCCAAAAACATTCAGTACTTC
-	TRBV4-1	TRBD2	TRBJ2-7	CASSQYSGTSGSYEQYF	TGCGCCAGCAGCCAATACTCCGGGACTAGCGGGAGTTACGAGCAGTACTTC
-	TRBV29-1	-	TRBJ2-5	CSVVGARETQYF	TGCAGCGTTGTCGGGGCGAGAGAGACCCAGTACTTC
-	TRBV19	-	TRBJ1-2	CASSIWDNYGYTF	TGTGCCAGTAGTATATGGGATAACTATGGCTACACCTTC
-	TRBV30	-	TRBJ1-1	CAYQSWATEAFF	TGTGCCTACCAAAGTTGGGCCACTGAAGCTTTCTTT
once	TRBV6-6	-	TRBJ2-7	CASRRPWDPSYEQYF	TGTGCCAGCAGACGACCCTGGGACCCCTCCTACGAGCAGTACTTC
-	TRBV19	-	TRBJ2-1	CASSIMWIPSYNEQFF	TGTGCCAGTAGTATCATGTGGATCCCCTCCTACAATGAGCAGTTCTTC
-	TRBV12-3/TRBV12-4	-	TRBJ1-2	CASSRTGFDGYTF	TGTGCCAGCAGTCGAACAGGGTTTGATGGCTACACCTTC
-	TRBV5-4	-	TRBJ1-2	CASSLDWGPGGYTF	TGTGCCAGCAGCTTGGATTGGGGGCCGGGTGGCTACACCTTC
-	TRBV7-2	TRBD1	TRBJ1-1	CASSLNRWSRGVENTEAFF	TGTGCCAGCAGCTTAAATCGATGGTCCAGGGGGGTCGAGAACACTGAAGCTTTCTTT
-	TRBV6-1	-	TRBJ1-3	CASSEGLLRWSGNTIYF	TGTGCCAGCAGTGAAGGGCTCCTGAGGTGGTCTGGAAACACCATATATTTT
-	TRBV2	TRBD1	TRBJ1-2	CASRAQGDYGYTF	TGTGCCAGCAGAGCCCAGGGGGACTATGGCTACACCTTC